This T cell receptor beta chain was documented in a study of OX40 agonist ivuxolimab in advanced cancers. Study details: While on treatment, patients had intravenous ivuxolimab at 0.01 to 10 mg/kg every 2 weeks. Study observations and caveats: Antigen specificity was not determined for the expanded peripheral T cells.

With respect to this clone: No antigen is known for it.

TCRdb keeps only in-frame clones here, not all; method: immunoSEQ multiplex PCR. Among 95,000 to 100,000 clones listed, around 85% were seen once. This CDR3 is built from 14 residues. V was shortened by 1 base and J by 2 bases, with 8 bases between the two germline ends. Germline CDR1 reads SGHTA; CDR2 reads FQGNSA. Sequenced material: CD4+ or CD8+ T cells sorted from blood, taken in a trial of the OX40 agonist ivuxolimab. The chain couples TRBV7-2 to TRBJ1-2, with D perhaps TRBD1 (6 bases). The clonotype was recovered from an adult with an advanced solid tumor such as melanoma, head and neck, liver or kidney cancer. Here the CDR3 reads CASSLDRVNYGYTF. The CDR3 DNA follows: TGTGCCAGCAGCTTAGACAGGGTAAACTATGGCTACACCTTC. The full variable domain, its missing parts supplied by reference TRBV7-2 and TRBJ1-2, is GAGVSQSPSNKVTEKGKDVELRCDPISGHTALYWYRQSLGQGLEFLIYFQGNSAPDKSGLPSDRFSAERTGGSVSTLTIQRTQQEDSAVYLCASSLDRVNYGYTFGSGTRLTVV.